This T cell receptor (beta chain) comes out of a study of blood T cell repertoires in COVID-19 (dated by TCRdb to the early 2020s). Some background on the complete study: Collaborator samples came from the United States, Italy and Spain and covered acute and convalescent phases of COVID-19. The samples were drawn from the first 160 participants of the ongoing ImmuneRACE study and from some 1,300 subjects provided by 6 global collaborators. Where available, HLA class I and class II types were taken from metadata supplied by the sample provider and were not determined by assay-based typing. A de-identified subject ID, COVID-19 status, age in years and sex were almost always included in the sample metadata. A freely available public database, intended as a resource for researchers studying the immune response to SARS-CoV-2, is where the repertoires were released. The prospective study material was composed of cDNA or gDNA derived from T cells, B-cell-depleted T cells, or PBMCs. Deeply sampled blood TCRbeta repertoires from subjects exposed to, actively infected with, or recovered from COVID-19 were included in the dataset. What the authors observed across the whole study: Clinical and demographic metadata were provided uncurated, with the amount varying by source and participant.

A note on this clone: Its recognized antigen is unknown. Per-nucleotide qualities are absent, and no much larger clonotype sits a single base away.

The trim is 5 bases for V and 4 bases for J, with a gap of 14 bases between the germline ends. CDR1 is given as SGHTA and CDR2 as FQGNSA, both from the germline V gene. The CDR3 runs 15 residues from the cysteine to the phenylalanine. Only the CDR3 DNA is retained, 45 bases long and in frame from the first base. TCRbeta CDR3 regions were amplified from genomic DNA using the immunoSEQ Assay, a bias-controlled multiplex PCR. Turning to the authors' computational methods: Nucleated cell counts per sample were estimated from amplification of reference gene primers within the assay. Sequence reads were collapsed and filtered to measure the absolute abundance of every unique TCRbeta CDR3 rearrangement. For each sample, productive Simpson clonality was calculated by taking the square root of Simpson's diversity index across productive rearrangements. Here the immuneACCESS table is served through TCRdb, limited to in-frame sequences with V and J called. Missing clones are a known gap in these copies; in checked studies unresolved V genes cover under half, and the rest lacks a known reason. V and J calls and clone size come straight from that table; D and trimming were deduced from the DNA. A total of over 150,000 clones appear in this sample, 85% of them only once. The ten largest make up roughly 8% of the sample.

At one collaborating source in Seattle, patients were enrolled during active infection and were followed longitudinally through the course of disease. The collaborating institutions used their own protocols to collect whole blood in K2EDTA tubes. For TCRbeta analysis, collaborators shipped samples in one of three forms: frozen whole blood, isolated PBMCs, or DNA extracted from either of those sample types. Source material: peripheral blood. Recombination connected TRBV7-2 to TRBJ1-4; the D region possibly corresponds to TRBD1 (5 bases align). The source is a woman aged 55-75 years with COVID-19, enrolled during active disease. The nucleotide sequence reads as follows: TGTGCCAGCAGCCTAGGCGGGGGTGTTAATGAAAAACTGTTTTTT. The resulting protein is CASSLGGGVNEKLFF.